This T cell receptor (beta chain) was captured by sequencing in a study of cytomegalovirus exposure and HLA in healthy donors. About the study: An earlier analysis found 110 million or so unique TCR beta sequences from 200 million or so T cells. Study-wide results and caveats: Indistinguishable V segments, including TRBV6-2 and TRBV6-3, were excluded. Analysis was carried out at a later point, and it linked a missense DCLRE1C variant to TCR beta V- and J-gene trimming.

Per the germline V gene, CDR1 is MNHEY and CDR2 is SVGAGI. V gave up 9 bases and J gave up 2 bases, with 17 bases separating them. This CDR3 has 14 amino acids. A word on this clone: Its target is not known.

Researchers ran the PCR with 60 Vbeta and 13 Jbeta primers. TCRdb's table, derived via immunoSEQ multiplex PCR, lists solely in-frame clones and lacks some. The data hold 220,000 or so clones, with roughly four fifths observed a single time. Sequenced material: PBMCs. This clonotype was obtained from a woman aged 40 to 49 in good health and CMV-seronegative. V gene TRBV6-5 combines with J gene TRBJ2-7, with D possibly matching TRBD1 (5 bases). The CDR3 reads CASCSIQVPYEQYF. The CDR3 region has the DNA TGTGCCAGTTGCTCAATACAGGTGCCCTACGAGCAGTACTTC.